This T cell receptor (beta chain) stems from a study of blood T cell repertoires in COVID-19. The method was immunoSEQ multiplex PCR; TCRdb's version includes in-frame clones alone and lacks a portion of them. The table includes around 130,000 clones, approximately 83% detected once. CDR1 SGHTA and CDR2 FQGNSA come from the germline V gene. CDR3 length: 16 amino acids. Trimming pared 2 bases from V and 1 base from J, leaving 12 bases between. The chain uses TRBV7-2 and TRBJ2-1, with a weak D call TRBD2 (5 bases). Material: peripheral blood. The source of this sequence is a middle-aged man with active or convalescent COVID-19. The CDR3 sequence: CASSLRLAQSYNEQFF. CDR3 in DNA: TGTGCCAGCAGCTTACGGCTAGCTCAGTCCTACAATGAGCAGTTCTTC.